This entry features one T cell receptor (beta chain) sequence. The target antigen is unknown. This sample is part of a study of T cell responses to AZD1222 COVID-19 vaccine. Study-level results: Every sample of the repertoires postdated the peak T cell response. The study found vaccine-associated CD4 TCRs spanning spike, dominant at 160-218 and 743-854.

Germline CDR1 reads LNHDA; CDR2 reads SQIVND (reference sequence). V was trimmed by 5 bases and J by 3 bases, leaving 11 bases between them. The CDR3 extends over 14 amino acids. TCRdb's copy holds only in-frame clones and misses some; the assay was immunoSEQ multiplex PCR. This table holds 80,000 or so clones, approximately 88% found once. This specimen consisted of peripheral blood, obtained on day 0 of MenACWY control vaccination. This TCR derives from an adult in good health. J is TRBJ1-5 and V is TRBV19; a possible D gene is TRBD1 (5 bases). The CDR3 loop reads CASSARTYNQPQHF. As DNA, the CDR3 is TGTGCCAGTAGTGCAAGGACATACAATCAGCCCCAGCATTTT.